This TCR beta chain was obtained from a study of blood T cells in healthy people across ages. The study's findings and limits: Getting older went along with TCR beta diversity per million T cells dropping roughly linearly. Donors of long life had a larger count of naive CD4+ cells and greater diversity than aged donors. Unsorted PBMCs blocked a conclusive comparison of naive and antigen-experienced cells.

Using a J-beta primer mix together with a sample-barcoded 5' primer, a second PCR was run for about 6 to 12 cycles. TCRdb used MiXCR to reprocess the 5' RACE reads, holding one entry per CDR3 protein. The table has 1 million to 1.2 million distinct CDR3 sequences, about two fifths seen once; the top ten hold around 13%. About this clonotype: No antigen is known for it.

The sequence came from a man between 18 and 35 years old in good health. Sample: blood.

Here the CDR3 reads CASSRGQGLNSPLHF. DNA of the CDR3: TGTGCCAGCAGCCGGGGACAGGGTCTTAATTCACCCCTCCACTTT. The gene calls are TRBV12-3 or TRBV12-4 and TRBJ1-6; 9 nucleotides match TRBD1. The CDR3 is 15 amino acids. J lost 6 bases, V lost 6 bases, and 6 bases had no gene match.